This T cell receptor beta chain was obtained from a study of EBV T-cell therapy then PD-1 blockade in nasopharyngeal carcinoma. The CDR3 totals 11 residues. Trimming shortened V by 5 bases and J by 9 bases, and 10 bases separated the two germline ends. Described time point: 266 days after commencement of treatment, after nivolumab therapy. As for treatment: AdE1-LMPpoly-expanded autologous EBV-specific T-cell therapy followed by anti-PD-1 nivolumab. This clone has a single count. Its antigen remains unknown. The assay was immunoSEQ multiplex PCR, and TCRdb's table has in-frame clones only and misses some. The sample contains 20,000 to 25,000 clones, under 90% of which appear only once.

The sequence derives from a man aged 40-49 years with nasopharyngeal carcinoma. The sample was CD8+ T cells from blood, taken at approximately day 250 from a patient whose treatment included autologous EBV-specific T cells and nivolumab. The chain links TRBV12-3 or TRBV12-4 to TRBJ1-1; no clear D gene. In nucleotides, the CDR3 is TGTGCCAGCAGTATCGTAAACCAAGCTTTCTTT. This sequence encodes CASSIVNQAFF.